These T cell receptor beta chains were read from a single sample in a study of regulatory T cells in long-lasting Graves disease. MiXCR, applied by TCRdb to the multiplex PCR reads, yields one record per CDR3 protein. The sample lists some 500,000 distinct CDR3 sequences, approximately 13% occurring once. This same sample was also taken into another study, of T cells in Graves' hyperthyroidism and ophthalmopathy.

The specimen comprised peripheral blood mononuclear cells (PBMCs), sampled at new diagnosis, from a patient treated with antithyroid drugs. The receptors here all came from a man aged 25 to 45 with Graves disease. CDR3s include the opening cysteine and the closing phenylalanine or tryptophan. A D gene is named only where the DNA matches it firmly. The size entry is marked missing in some rows and otherwise reads once, few, many or a size class.

CDR3 length,V gene,J gene,D gene,clone size,CDR3 DNA,CDR3 protein
17,TRBV24-1,TRBJ2-1,TRBD2,many,TGTGCCACCAGTGATTTGTCCGGGACTAGCACATACAATGAGCAGTTCTTC,CATSDLSGTSTYNEQFF
14,TRBV12-3/TRBV12-4,TRBJ1-1,-,many,TGTGCCAGCAGTTTAGTGGGGGCCTCCACTGAAGCTTTCTTT,CASSLVGASTEAFF
19,TRBV5-6,TRBJ2-5,TRBD2,-,TGTGCCAGCACCGGCAGGGAGGGACGAAGGGCGCCCGTCCGGGAGACCCAGTACTTC,CASTGREGRRAPVRETQYF
16,TRBV7-2,TRBJ2-3,-,many,TGTGCCAGCAGCTCACAGGGACGCCACTCCACAGATACGCAGTATTTT,CASSSQGRHSTDTQYF
16,TRBV2,TRBJ2-3,TRBD2,-,TGTGCCAGCATTGGCGGGAGGGCCGATTCGATCGATACGCAGTATTTT,CASIGGRADSIDTQYF
13,TRBV19,TRBJ2-1,-,once,TGTGCCAGTACAGACCCAGGGAGTAATGAGCAGTTCTTC,CASTDPGSNEQFF
12,TRBV29-1,TRBJ2-1,-,-,TGCAGCGGGGGTTTAACAAACAATGAGCAGTTCTTC,CSGGLTNNEQFF
14,TRBV5-1,TRBJ2-5,TRBD2,-,TGCGCCAGCAGCGGACGCGGGAGTGGAGAGACCCAGTACTTC,CASSGRGSGETQYF
13,TRBV20-1,TRBJ1-2,TRBD1,many,TGCAGTGTCGAACAGGGGTTCTCCTATGGCTACACCTTC,CSVEQGFSYGYTF
18,TRBV20-1,TRBJ2-1,-,many,TGCAGTGCTAGAGATCCAACATACGGGAGTATTGCGTCTAATGAGCAGTTCTTC,CSARDPTYGSIASNEQFF
15,TRBV18,TRBJ2-4,TRBD1,few,TGTGCCAGCTCACCAGGTCGAGGGACAGGAAACATTCAGTACTTC,CASSPGRGTGNIQYF
15,TRBV7-9,TRBJ2-7,TRBD1,-,TGTGCCAGCAGCTTAGGGACAGGGGGGGTCTACGAGCAGTACTTC,CASSLGTGGVYEQYF
16,TRBV7-9,TRBJ2-4,TRBD1,many,TGTGCCAGCAGCTTAGGTCAGGGACAGGGATCGGACATTCAGTACTTC,CASSLGQGQGSDIQYF
17,TRBV5-1,TRBJ2-3,TRBD1,-,TGCGCCAGCAGCCGATTTGGGAGCAGGGGGCAAGTAGATACGCAGTATTTT,CASSRFGSRGQVDTQYF
12,TRBV6-1,TRBJ2-7,-,many,TGTGCCAGCAGTACTCTCGTGTACGAGCAGTACTTC,CASSTLVYEQYF
12,TRBV5-1,TRBJ2-7,-,many,TGCGCCAGCAGCTCCGACATCTACGAGCAGTACTTC,CASSSDIYEQYF
16,TRBV10-2,TRBJ2-4,-,-,TGCGCCAGCAGCGACTCTCAGTTAGGCGCCAAAAACATTCAGTACTTC,CASSDSQLGAKNIQYF
17,TRBV5-1,TRBJ2-2,TRBD2,-,TGTGCCAGCAGCTCCGGCGGGACTAGCGGTTCCACCGGGGAGCTGTTTTTT,CASSSGGTSGSTGELFF
15,TRBV9,TRBJ2-5,TRBD2,many,TGTGCCAGCAGCGTAGGCGCGGGGGGCAGAGAGACCCAGTACTTC,CASSVGAGGRETQYF
15,TRBV2,TRBJ2-2,TRBD1,many,TGTGCCAGCCGATGGACAGGGGAGGAGGCCGGGGAGCTGTTTTTT,CASRWTGEEAGELFF
15,TRBV27,TRBJ2-1,TRBD2,-,TGTGCCAGCAGTATCCCTAGCGGGTCCTACAATGAGCAGTTCTTC,CASSIPSGSYNEQFF
12,TRBV12-3/TRBV12-4,TRBJ2-1,-,-,TGTGCCAGCAGCCCCGTATTGGGTGAGCAGTTCTTC,CASSPVLGEQFF
14,TRBV7-9,TRBJ1-1,-,many,TGTGCCAGCAGCTTAGGGGCAGGGCTCACTGAAGCTTTCTTT,CASSLGAGLTEAFF
12,TRBV29-1,TRBJ1-1,-,many,TGCAGCGCATCTGGGGGGTACACTGAAGCTTTCTTT,CSASGGYTEAFF
16,TRBV7-7,TRBJ2-4,-,once,TGTGCCAGCAGCTTAGGAGTCGGAGGGGCCAAAAACATTCAGTACTTC,CASSLGVGGAKNIQYF
14,TRBV24-1,TRBJ2-1,-,many,TGTGCCACCGCGGAGGAGGGATACTACAATGAGCAGTTCTTC,CATAEEGYYNEQFF
13,TRBV20-1,TRBJ2-7,-,many,TGCAGTGCTAGGGGGGGACCCTCCTACGAGCAGTACTTC,CSARGGPSYEQYF
15,TRBV11-3,TRBJ2-1,TRBD1,-,TGTGCCAGCAGCGAAAAACAGGGGGCCCGTAATGAGCAGTTCTTC,CASSEKQGARNEQFF
16,TRBV7-2,TRBJ2-7,TRBD2,many,TGTGCCAGCAGCCACGGGTGGGTAGCGGGCACCTACGAGCAGTACTTC,CASSHGWVAGTYEQYF
13,TRBV18,TRBJ1-6,TRBD1,-,TGTGCCAGCTCTACAGGGACAGCTTCACCCCTCCACTTT,CASSTGTASPLHF
12,TRBV29-1,TRBJ1-2,-,many,TGCAGCGTTGAAGGAAGCTTTGCGGGCTACACCTTC,CSVEGSFAGYTF
12,TRBV20-1,TRBJ2-5,TRBD2,-,TGCAGTGCCCGGACTAGCGAAGAGACCCAGTACTTC,CSARTSEETQYF
16,TRBV5-1,TRBJ1-3,-,many,TGCGCCAGCAGCTTGAGAGGGTCGGAAACTGGAAACACCATATATTTT,CASSLRGSETGNTIYF
15,TRBV11-3,TRBJ2-1,TRBD2,-,TGTGCCAGCAGCCAGGACCTAGCGGGAAACAATGAGCAGTTCTTC,CASSQDLAGNNEQFF
15,TRBV6-2/TRBV6-3,TRBJ2-1,TRBD2,many,TGTGCCAGCAGTTACGGGCGGGGGTTCTACAATGAGCAGTTCTTC,CASSYGRGFYNEQFF
14,TRBV10-1,TRBJ2-1,TRBD2,-,TGCGCCAGCAGTGACCTAGCGGGAGGTGTTGAGCAGTTCTTC,CASSDLAGGVEQFF
17,TRBV11-2,TRBJ2-7,-,few,TGTGCCAGCAGCTTAGGTAGCGCGGGGACATATTCCTACGAGCAGTACTTC,CASSLGSAGTYSYEQYF
12,TRBV20-1,TRBJ1-2,-,many,TGCAGTGCTAGAGATACCGCGGGGGGCTACACCTTC,CSARDTAGGYTF
13,TRBV11-2,TRBJ2-7,-,few,TGTGCCAGCAGCCCCTCGGGACATTACGAGCAGTACTTC,CASSPSGHYEQYF
13,TRBV7-9,TRBJ1-1,TRBD1,-,TGTGCCAGCAGCCCCGAGACAGGGGGCGCAGCTTTCTTT,CASSPETGGAAFF
16,TRBV20-1,TRBJ2-7,TRBD2,few,TGCAGTGCTAGAGATCGAACGGGCGGGAGCACTACGAGGCAGTACTTC,CSARDRTGGSTTRQYF
14,TRBV5-1,TRBJ2-7,TRBD1,-,TGCGCCAGCAGCTTGAACGGACAGGCCTACGAGCAGTACTTC,CASSLNGQAYEQYF
12,TRBV12-3/TRBV12-4,TRBJ1-4,-,many,TGTGCCAGCAGTTTGGTAGGGGAAAAACTGTTTTTT,CASSLVGEKLFF